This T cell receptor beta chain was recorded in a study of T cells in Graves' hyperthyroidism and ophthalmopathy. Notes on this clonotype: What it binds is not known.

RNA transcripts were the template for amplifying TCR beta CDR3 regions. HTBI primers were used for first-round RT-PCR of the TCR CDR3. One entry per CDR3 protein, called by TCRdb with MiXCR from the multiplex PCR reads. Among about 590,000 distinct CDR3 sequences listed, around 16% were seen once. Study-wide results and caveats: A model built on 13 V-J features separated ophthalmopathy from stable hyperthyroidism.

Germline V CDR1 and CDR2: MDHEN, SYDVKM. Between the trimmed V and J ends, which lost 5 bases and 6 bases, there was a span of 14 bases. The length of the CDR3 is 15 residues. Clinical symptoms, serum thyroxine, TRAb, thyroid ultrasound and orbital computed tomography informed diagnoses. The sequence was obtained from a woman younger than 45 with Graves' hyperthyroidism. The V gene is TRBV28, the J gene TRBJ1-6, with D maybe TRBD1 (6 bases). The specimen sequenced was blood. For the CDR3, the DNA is TGTGCCAGCAGTCCCGGACAGCTGCTTAATTCACCCCTCCACTTT. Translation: CASSPGQLLNSPLHF.